This T cell receptor (beta chain) appears in the sequencing data of a study of CD8 T cells in ankylosing spondylitis. General study findings and limits: A TCR beta motif of fewer than ten highly homologous variants appeared characteristic of ankylosing spondylitis blood. Reactive arthritis synovial fluid and blood were previously reported to contain some motif variants. As reported, disease-linked clones showed significant enrichment in matched ankylosing spondylitis synovial fluid.

Construction of TCR beta libraries was performed using quantitative 5'-RACE with molecular barcodes. A single record per CDR3 protein comes from TCRdb applying MiXCR to the 5' RACE reads. The top ten clones hold over 7.5% of a sample with about 170,000 distinct CDR3 sequences, about 17% of them seen once. This CDR3 region has 16 residues. Germline CDR1 MDHEN, CDR2 SYDVKM. V lost 6 bases and J lost 4; bases outside the gene matches: 12. This clonotype was counted a few times. Its antigen remains unknown. The chain has TRBV28 and TRBJ2-7; 10 bases are a match to TRBD1. This receptor was obtained from a male donor with ankylosing spondylitis or in good health (not recorded which). The material sequenced was blood, either unsorted or a sorted T cell fraction (not recorded which). As DNA, the CDR3 is TGTGCCAGCAGCTCAAGCCCGGGACAGGGGAGGTACGAGCAGTACTTC. Translating gives CASSSSPGQGRYEQYF.